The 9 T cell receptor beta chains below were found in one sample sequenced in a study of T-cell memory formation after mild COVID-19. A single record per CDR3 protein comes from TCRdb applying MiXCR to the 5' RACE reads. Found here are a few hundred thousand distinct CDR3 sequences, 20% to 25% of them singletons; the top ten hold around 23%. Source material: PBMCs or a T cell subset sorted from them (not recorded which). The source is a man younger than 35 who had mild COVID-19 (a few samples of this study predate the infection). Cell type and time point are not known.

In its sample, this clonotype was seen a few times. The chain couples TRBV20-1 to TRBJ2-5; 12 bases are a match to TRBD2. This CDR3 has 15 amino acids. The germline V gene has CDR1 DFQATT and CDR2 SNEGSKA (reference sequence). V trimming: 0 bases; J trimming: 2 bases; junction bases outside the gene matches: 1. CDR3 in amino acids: CSAREGLAGQETQYF. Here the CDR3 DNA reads TGCAGTGCTAGAGAAGGACTAGCGGGGCAAGAGACCCAGTACTTC.

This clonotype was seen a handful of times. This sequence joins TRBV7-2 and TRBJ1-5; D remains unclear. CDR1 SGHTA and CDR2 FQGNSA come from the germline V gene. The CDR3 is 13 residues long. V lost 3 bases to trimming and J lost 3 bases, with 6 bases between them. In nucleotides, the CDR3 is TGTGCCAGCAGCTTGAACCCCAATCAGCCCCAGCATTTT. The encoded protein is CASSLNPNQPQHF.

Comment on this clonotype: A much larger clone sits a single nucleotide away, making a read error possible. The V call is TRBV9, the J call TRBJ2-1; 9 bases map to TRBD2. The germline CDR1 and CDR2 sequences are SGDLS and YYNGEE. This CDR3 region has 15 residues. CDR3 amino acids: CDSSVTAGGFNEQFF. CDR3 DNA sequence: TGTGACAGCAGCGTAACGGCGGGGGGGTTCAATGAGCAGTTCTTC.

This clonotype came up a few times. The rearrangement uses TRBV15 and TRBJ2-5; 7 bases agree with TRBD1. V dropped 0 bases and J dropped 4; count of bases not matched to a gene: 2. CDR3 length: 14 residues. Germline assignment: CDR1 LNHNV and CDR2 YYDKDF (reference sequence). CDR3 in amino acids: CATSREGGAETQYF. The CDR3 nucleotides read TGTGCCACCAGCAGAGAAGGGGGCGCAGAGACCCAGTACTTC.

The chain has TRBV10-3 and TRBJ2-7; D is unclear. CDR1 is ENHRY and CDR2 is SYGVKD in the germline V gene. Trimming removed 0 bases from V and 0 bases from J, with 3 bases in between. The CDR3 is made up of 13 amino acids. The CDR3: CAISESNSYEQYV. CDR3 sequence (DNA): TGTGCCATCAGTGAGTCGAACTCCTACGAGCAGTACGTC.

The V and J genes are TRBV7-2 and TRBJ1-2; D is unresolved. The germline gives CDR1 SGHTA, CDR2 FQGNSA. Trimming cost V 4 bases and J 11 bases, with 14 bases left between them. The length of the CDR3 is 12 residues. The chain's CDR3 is CASSSTLLLYTF. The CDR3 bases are TGTGCCAGCAGCTCAACGCTCTTGTTGTACACCTTC.

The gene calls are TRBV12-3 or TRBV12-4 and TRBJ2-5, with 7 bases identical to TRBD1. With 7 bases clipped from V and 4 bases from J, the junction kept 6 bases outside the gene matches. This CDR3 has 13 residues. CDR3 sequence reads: CASTQGIRETQYF. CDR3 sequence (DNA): TGTGCCAGCACACAGGGGATTAGAGAGACCCAGTACTTC.

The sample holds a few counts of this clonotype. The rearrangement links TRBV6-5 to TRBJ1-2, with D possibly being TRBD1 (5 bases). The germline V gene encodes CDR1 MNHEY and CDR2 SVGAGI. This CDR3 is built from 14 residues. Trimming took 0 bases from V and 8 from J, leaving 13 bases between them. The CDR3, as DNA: TGTGCCAGCAGTTACTCCGGCAGGGTCGACGGCTACACCTTC. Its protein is CASSYSGRVDGYTF.

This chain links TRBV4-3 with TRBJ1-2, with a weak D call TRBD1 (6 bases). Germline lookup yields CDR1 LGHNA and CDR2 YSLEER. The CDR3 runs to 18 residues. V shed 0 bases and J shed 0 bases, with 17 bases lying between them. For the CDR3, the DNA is TGCGCCAGCAGCCAAGAAATCGGTAGGGGGGGCCCTAACTATGGCTACACCTTC. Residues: CASSQEIGRGGPNYGYTF.